This T cell receptor (beta chain) was sequenced in a study of tumor and adjacent non-tumor tissue in lung cancer. Study-wide background: Samples averaged approximately 3.9 million productive TCRbeta reads each.

Study-level points and caveats: Significantly higher TCR diversity was found in tumor than normal lung.

The library came from three nested PCR rounds adapted from ARM-PCR protocols. One entry per CDR3 protein, called by TCRdb with MiXCR from the multiplex PCR reads. The sample lists tens of thousands of distinct CDR3 sequences, roughly 60% seen once, with 20% to 25% in the top ten. The CDR3 loop spans 12 amino acids. Germline V gene sequence: CDR1 SQVTM, CDR2 ANQGSEA. Trimming took 4 bases from V and 7 from J, leaving 13 bases between them. This sample's RNA came from whole unsorted tissue. About this clonotype: The antigen is undetermined. This sequence may be a read error, since a much larger clone differs from it by one base.

Input material: lung tumor tissue. The receptor was derived from a man aged 50-60 years with non-small cell lung cancer. The chain combines TRBV29-1 with TRBJ1-1, with D perhaps matching TRBD1 (6 bases). In DNA form, the CDR3 reads TGCAGCGTTGTTTTTGCCAGGGGTGAAGCTTTCTTT. It is translated as CSVVFARGEAFF.